The 32 T cell receptor beta chains listed next were all sequenced from one sample in a study of beta chain features in type 1 diabetes listed by TCRdb under 2018. Results the study describes overall, beyond this receptor: A moderate but significant shortening of TCRB CDR3 length was observed in type 1 diabetes patients in all four CD4+ subsets.

No antigen is known for these receptors. The library was made by the immunoSEQ multiplex PCR assay. All of the isolated RNA was reverse transcribed with the High Capacity cDNA Reverse Transcription Kit, so expressed TCRB transcripts were sequenced. In its TCRdb copy, this immuneACCESS table keeps in-frame sequences only and misses some clones. Where compared with another copy, unresolved V genes explain less than half of these, and the others have no known cause. The sample includes around 650,000 clones, with roughly 12% observed a single time. The ten largest make up roughly 0.12% of the sample. The sequencing sample was made of naive CD4+ T cells from blood. In the paper's terms, the cell subset or site label means: true naive CD4+ T cells. The receptors derive from a man aged 30 to 39 with type 1 diabetes.

The chain employs TRBV29-1 and TRBJ1-1; 8 bases are shared with TRBD1. CDR1 is SQVTM, CDR2 ANQGSEA, per germline. V shed 5 bases and J 1 base; nucleotides not matched to a gene: 3. CDR3 size: 13 residues. CDR3 protein: CSVKDRANTEAFF. In DNA form, the CDR3 reads TGCAGCGTTAAGGACAGGGCGAACACTGAAGCTTTCTTT. Together with reference TRBV29-1 and TRBJ1-1, the CDR3 gives the full variable domain: SAVISQKPSRDICQRGTSLTIQCQVDSQVTMMFWYRQQPGQSLTLIATANQGSEATYESGFVIDKFPISRPNLTFSTLTVSNMSPEDSSIYLCSVKDRANTEAFFGQGTRLTVV.

This clone turned up a few times. The chain employs TRBV6-6 and TRBJ2-5; D is perhaps TRBD1 (5 bases). V lost 10 bases to trimming and J lost 4 bases, with 22 bases between them. Germline values: CDR1 MNHNY, CDR2 SVGAGI (reference sequence). The CDR3 loop spans 15 amino acids. CDR3 sequence reads: CATSLTGWQGETQYF. Written as DNA, the CDR3 is TGTGCCACAAGCCTAACAGGTTGGCAGGGAGAGACCCAGTACTTC.

This clone has only a few counts. This same CDR3 is encoded by further DNA sequences in the sample. The rearrangement joins TRBV4-3 to TRBJ2-2, with a tentative D call TRBD2 (6 bases). This CDR3 contains 14 residues. Germline CDR1 and CDR2: LGHNA and YSLEER. V was cut by 1 base and J by 4 bases, with 7 bases left in between. The DNA of the CDR3 is TGCGCCAGCAGCCAAGGGAGGGTCACCGGGGAGCTGTTTTTT. Protein sequence: CASSQGRVTGELFF.

This clone appeared a few times. V is TRBV13 and J is TRBJ2-3; possibly TRBD1 for D (5 bases). From germline, CDR1 is PRHDT and CDR2 FYEKMQ (reference sequence). The CDR3 contains 13 residues. The V and J ends lost 6 bases and 4 bases respectively, with 11 bases between them. The CDR3 reads CASSRQGPDTQYF. CDR3 sequence (DNA): TGTGCCAGCAGTAGGCAGGGCCCAGATACGCAGTATTTT.

The gene calls are TRBV21-1 and TRBJ1-5. TRBV21-1 is labeled a pseudogene. The CDR3 consists of 16 residues. CDR3 nucleotides: TGTGCCAGCAGCAAAGGGTCCCGGGAACCCCCTGGGCCCCAGCATTTT. Encoded protein: CASSKGSREPPGPQHF.

For the CDR3, the DNA is TGCGCCAGCAGCCAAGGTGGAGGGGCGAGGGAGACCCAGTACTTC. Encoded protein: CASSQGGGARETQYF. The rearrangement joins TRBV5-1 to TRBJ2-5, with a weak D call TRBD2 (6 bases). Trimming left V 4 bases short and J 5 bases short, with 18 bases between. The CDR3 loop spans 15 amino acids. The germline V gene encodes CDR1 SGHRS and CDR2 YFSETQ.

About this clone itself: At the DNA level, this CDR3 is encoded by other sequences in the same sample as well. This chain connects TRBV7-9 to TRBJ2-5; D might be TRBD1 (6 bases). The CDR3 covers 14 residues. The V end was cut by 3 bases, the J end by 2 bases, with 10 bases between. Germline V gene lookup returns CDR1 SEHNR and CDR2 FQNEAQ (reference sequence). The CDR3 here is CASSLRTAQETQYF. The DNA for the CDR3 is TGTGCCAGCAGCTTGAGGACAGCGCAAGAGACCCAGTACTTC.

With respect to this clone: Other DNA variants within this sample encode the same CDR3. This sequence joins TRBV5-1 and TRBJ2-3; either TRBD1 or TRBD2 may fit D (5 bases each). V lost 4 bases and J lost 3, with 9 bases in between. Germline assignment: CDR1 SGHRS and CDR2 YFSETQ. This CDR3 has 13 residues. The CDR3 is CASSRGGTDTQYF. CDR3 coding DNA: TGCGCCAGCAGCCGTGGGGGTACAGATACGCAGTATTTT. Full variable domain (rest looked up from reference TRBV5-1 and TRBJ2-3): KAGVTQTPRYLIKTRGQQVTLSCSPISGHRSVSWYQQTPGQGLQFLFEYFSETQRNKGNFPGRFSGRQFSNSRSEMNVSTLELGDSALYLCASSRGGTDTQYFGPGTRLTVL.

This clone was seen a few times. V and J are TRBV4-3 and TRBJ1-5; perhaps TRBD1 as D (5 bases). The germline gives CDR1 LGHNA, CDR2 YSLEER. This CDR3 is built from 15 residues. Between the trimmed V and J ends, which lost 4 bases and 0 bases, there was a span of 10 bases. CDR3 in DNA: TGCGCCAGCAGCCCGACAGTTTATAGCAATCAGCCCCAGCATTTT. It yields the protein CASSPTVYSNQPQHF.

This clone was observed at least ten times. The CDR3 loop is CASSFASGAGGPDTQYF. In DNA form, the CDR3 reads TGTGCCAGCAGCTTTGCGTCCGGAGCGGGGGGCCCAGATACGCAGTATTTT. The rearrangement links TRBV7-2 to TRBJ2-3; 9 bases align to TRBD2. Unmatched junction bases numbered 11, after V lost 3 bases and J lost 4 bases. CDR3 length equals 17 residues. Germline CDR1 SGHTA, CDR2 FQGNSA.

V and J are TRBV27 and TRBJ2-5; the match to TRBD2 covers 13 bases. The germline V gene has CDR1 MNHEY and CDR2 SMNVEV (reference sequence). This CDR3 has 15 residues. J was trimmed by 5 bases and V by 5 bases; bases with no gene match: 5. As DNA, the CDR3 is TGTGCCAGCAGTCCAGGGACTAGCGGGGTGGAGACCCAGTACTTC. Encoded protein: CASSPGTSGVETQYF.

The chain joins TRBV7-9 to TRBJ2-5; 11 bases are shared with TRBD2. The V segment lost 5 bases and the J segment 7 bases; nucleotides outside the gene matches: 6. The germline V gene has CDR1 SEHNR and CDR2 FQNEAQ (reference sequence). There are 14 residues in the CDR3. CDR3 nucleotide sequence: TGTGCCAGCAGCCTCCCCGGGACTAGCGGGACCCAGTACTTC. Translating it yields CASSLPGTSGTQYF. Together with reference TRBV7-9 and TRBJ2-5, the CDR3 gives the full variable domain: DTGVSQNPRHKITKRGQNVTFRCDPISEHNRLYWYRQTLGQGPEFLTYFQNEAQLEKSRLLSDRFSAERPKGSFSTLEIQRTEQGDSAMYLCASSLPGTSGTQYFGPGTRLLVL.

This clone was seen a handful of times. This sequence joins TRBV29-1 and TRBJ2-5; D gene ambiguous. The length of the CDR3 is 12 residues. CDR1 and CDR2 from the germline V gene are SQVTM and ANQGSEA. The V end lost 0 bases, the J end lost 0 bases, and 2 bases lay between the germline ends. The CDR3 DNA sequence: TGCAGCGTTGAAGAGAACCAAGAGACCCAGTACTTC. As protein: CSVEENQETQYF.

This clone appeared a few times. This rearrangement joins TRBV4-3 to TRBJ2-1; 7 positions agree with TRBD2. CDR1 is LGHNA, CDR2 YSLEER, per germline. This CDR3 region has 16 residues. V trimming: 0 bases; J trimming: 6 bases; junction bases outside the gene matches: 8. The CDR3 loop is CASSQEAPGGANEQFF. CDR3 nucleotide sequence: TGCGCCAGCAGCCAAGAGGCTCCGGGAGGAGCCAATGAGCAGTTCTTC.

This clone was observed a few times. Here the CDR3 reads CASSLIMTQGESNQPQHF. For the CDR3, the DNA is TGTGCCAGCAGCCTGATCATGACCCAGGGTGAAAGCAATCAGCCCCAGCATTTT. This chain connects TRBV7-9 to TRBJ1-5, with D possibly TRBD1 on 5 matching bases. The V end was cut by 5 bases, the J end by 1 base, with 21 bases between. The CDR3 contains 18 residues. Germline loops: CDR1 SEHNR, CDR2 FQNEAQ (reference sequence).

This clone was seen a handful of times. The chain carries TRBV28 and TRBJ2-7; 7 positions agree with TRBD1. Germline CDR1 and CDR2: MDHEN and SYDVKM. Germline trimming cut 5 bases from V and 6 bases from J; bases unmatched to any gene: 13. CDR3 size: 15 residues. The CDR3 spells CASSTRTGIPSEQYF. The CDR3 DNA reads as TGTGCCAGCAGTACTCGGACAGGAATCCCCTCCGAGCAGTACTTC.

This clone occurred a few times. The chain uses TRBV4-3 and TRBJ1-2, with TRBD1 matching 7 bases. The CDR3 has 14 amino acids. V gave up 2 bases and J gave up 2 bases; unmatched junction bases: 2. Germline values: CDR1 LGHNA, CDR2 YSLEER. For the CDR3, the DNA is TGCGCCAGCAGCCAACTGACAGGGAACTATGGCTACACCTTC. This gives the protein CASSQLTGNYGYTF.

This clone was seen a few times. This chain joins TRBV19 and TRBJ2-4; possibly TRBD2 for D (5 bases). The CDR3 extends over 13 amino acids. The germline V and J ends were trimmed by 7 bases and 0 bases, with 7 bases remaining between them. Germline lookup yields CDR1 LNHDA and CDR2 SQIVND (reference sequence). CDR3 DNA sequence: TGTGCCAGTAAAGGACTAGCCAAAAACATTCAGTACTTC. Its translation: CASKGLAKNIQYF.

The chain uses TRBV2 and TRBJ2-1; 7 bases line up with TRBD1. CDR1 is SNHLY, CDR2 FYNNEI, per germline. The CDR3 spans 14 residues. Unmatched junction bases numbered 8, after V lost 7 bases and J lost 5 bases. The CDR3 loop reads CASTVNRGDNEQFF. The CDR3 nucleotides read TGTGCCAGCACCGTAAACAGGGGTGACAATGAGCAGTTCTTC.

This chain connects TRBV25-1 to TRBJ2-7; D gene ambiguous. Germline V lookup: CDR1 MGHDK, CDR2 SYGVNS. The CDR3 spans 14 residues. V was trimmed by 1 base and J by 1 base, leaving 8 bases between them. In DNA form, the CDR3 reads TGTGCCAGCAGTGAATTCGACATATCCTACGAGCAGTACTTC. This gives the protein CASSEFDISYEQYF.

This chain connects TRBV29-1 to TRBJ1-6, with TRBD1 identical over 7 bases. V shed 7 bases, J shed 8 bases, and the junction held 11 bases outside the gene matches. The germline CDR1 and CDR2 sequences are SQVTM and ANQGSEA. The CDR3 is 14 residues long. The CDR3 DNA is TGCAGCGCCCTGCAAGGGGGCCGGGATTCACCCCTCCACTTT. Translated: CSALQGGRDSPLHF.

As to this clone: Other DNA variants within this sample encode the same CDR3. V is TRBV6-5 and J is TRBJ2-3, with D tentatively TRBD1 (5 bases). V lost 4 bases and J lost 1, with 6 bases in between. This CDR3 is built from 13 residues. Germline CDR1 MNHEY, CDR2 SVGAGI. The chain's CDR3 is CASSSTGTDTQYF. The CDR3 nucleotides are TGTGCCAGCAGTTCGACAGGCACAGATACGCAGTATTTT.

J is TRBJ1-6 and V is TRBV6-5; D gene ambiguous. Trimming stripped 6 bases from V and 3 bases from J, with 12 bases between. CDR1 and CDR2 (germline): MNHEY, SVGAGI. This CDR3 is 15 amino acids long. The CDR3 reads CASSREQLYNSPLHF. CDR3 DNA sequence: TGTGCCAGCAGCCGGGAGCAGCTCTATAATTCACCCCTCCACTTT.

This clone has more than one count but fewer than ten. The chain's CDR3 is CASSLARGGTEAFF. In DNA form, the CDR3 reads TGTGCCAGCAGCTTAGCGCGAGGGGGCACTGAAGCTTTCTTT. The rearrangement joins TRBV7-2 to TRBJ1-1; D is perhaps TRBD1 (6 bases). This CDR3 has 14 amino acids. V was trimmed by 0 bases and J by 4 bases, leaving 9 bases between them. From germline, CDR1 is SGHTA and CDR2 FQGNSA.

This clone appeared a few times. Here the CDR3 reads CASSHPGTGDGAGYGYTF. The CDR3 nucleotides are TGTGCCAGCAGCCATCCCGGGACAGGTGACGGGGCCGGCTATGGCTACACCTTC. This chain connects TRBV14 to TRBJ1-2; 8 bases are shared with TRBD1. This CDR3 is built from 18 residues. From germline, CDR1 is SGHDN and CDR2 FVKESK. V was pared by 3 bases and J by 4 bases, with 16 bases of the junction left unmatched.

The J gene is TRBJ2-7, the V gene TRBV18; 11 nucleotides agree with TRBD2. Germline V gene lookup returns CDR1 KGHSH and CDR2 LQKENI. J gave up 3 bases and V 3 bases, and 7 bases lay outside the gene matches. This CDR3 is built from 16 residues. The CDR3 DNA follows: TGTGCCAGCTCACCTCAGTCTAGCGGGGGGCTCTACGAGCAGTACTTC. It yields the protein CASSPQSSGGLYEQYF.

The chain carries TRBV30 and TRBJ1-2, with a weak D call TRBD1 (5 bases). Germline V gene lookup returns CDR1 GTSNPN and CDR2 SVGIG (reference sequence). The CDR3 spans 15 residues. V lost 1 base, J lost 5 bases, and 17 bases lay in between. As DNA, the CDR3 is TGTGCCTGGAGTGAAGGGGCCGCTCCCGATTATGGCTACACCTTC. Protein: CAWSEGAAPDYGYTF.

The V and J genes are TRBV9 and TRBJ2-6; D uncertain. Deletions cut 5 bases from V and 0 bases from J, with 3 bases between. This CDR3 region has 13 residues. The V gene's germline CDR1 is SGDLS and CDR2 YYNGEE. The CDR3 here is CASRSSGANVLTF. The CDR3 DNA reads as TGTGCCAGCAGATCCTCTGGGGCCAACGTCCTGACTTTC.

In the case of this clone: Relative to the germline gene, one junction end is altered; a read error may explain this. The J gene is TRBJ2-7, the V gene TRBV13; perhaps TRBD1 as D (5 bases). The CDR3 totals 11 residues. Germline V gives CDR1 PRHDT, CDR2 FYEKMQ (reference sequence). The CDR3 loop reads CASSVGDEQYF. The CDR3 DNA sequence: TGTGCCAGCAGCGTAGGGGACGAGCAGTACTTC.

This clone was seen a handful of times. This chain links TRBV5-1 with TRBJ1-4, with TRBD1 as a possible D gene (5 bases). The CDR3 runs to 13 residues. Germline CDR1 reads SGHRS; CDR2 reads YFSETQ. V lost 2 bases and J lost 7, with 9 bases in between. The CDR3 coding sequence is TGCGCCAGCAGCTTACAGGACGGTGAAAAACTGTTTTTT. Translation: CASSLQDGEKLFF.

This clone occurred a few times. V is TRBV29-1 and J is TRBJ1-2; D unclear. Germline V gives CDR1 SQVTM, CDR2 ANQGSEA. The CDR3 runs to 14 residues. The V end was cut by 2 bases, the J end by 4 bases, with 14 bases between. CDR3 region: CSVEYGFSGYGYTF. The CDR3 DNA sequence: TGCAGCGTTGAATATGGCTTCTCCGGCTATGGCTACACCTTC.

Only a few counts were recorded for this clone. The chain employs TRBV28 and TRBJ2-6; D gene ambiguous. The CDR3 totals 15 residues. V was cut by 2 bases and J by 2 bases, with 7 bases left in between. Germline CDR1 MDHEN, CDR2 SYDVKM. In DNA form, the CDR3 reads TGTGCCAGCAGTTTAGGCTCCGCTGGGGCCAACGTCCTGACTTTC. It yields the protein CASSLGSAGANVLTF.